One sample yielded the 5 T cell receptor beta chains listed below, sequenced in a study of blood T cell repertoires in COVID-19 (dated by TCRdb to 2020 to 2022). Library preparation used the immunoSEQ multiplex PCR assay. TCRdb carries this immuneACCESS record with in-frame sequences only. Its versions omit some clonotypes, under half of them owing to an unresolved V gene in the studies checked, with the rest unexplained. This sample comprises 60,000 to 85,000 clones, about nine tenths of them detected only once. Together, the top ten hold 4.4% of the sample. Source material: peripheral blood. The receptors originated from a man aged 50-60 years with active COVID-19.

The chain carries TRBV19 and TRBJ2-2, with a possible D match to TRBD1 (5 bases). V was cut by 10 bases and J by 3 bases, with 12 bases left in between. Per germline, CDR1 LNHDA and CDR2 SQIVND (reference sequence). The CDR3 is 13 amino acids. CDR3 in amino acids: CATRVSDTGELFF. CDR3 nucleotides: TGTGCCACCAGGGTCAGCGACACCGGGGAGCTGTTTTTT.

The V gene is TRBV10-3, the J gene TRBJ1-6; 8 bases line up with TRBD1. V was pared by 7 bases and J by 7 bases, with 6 bases of the junction left unmatched. CDR1 ENHRY and CDR2 SYGVKD come from the germline V gene. The CDR3 runs 14 residues. In DNA, the CDR3 is TGTGCCATCACCAGGGGACAGGTGAATTCACCCCTCCACTTT. This sequence encodes CAITRGQVNSPLHF.

J is TRBJ2-1 and V is TRBV7-2; a possible D gene is TRBD2 (6 bases). The CDR3 has 14 residues. Germline CDR1 reads SGHTA; CDR2 reads FQGNSA. V dropped 3 bases and J dropped 7 bases, with 13 bases sitting between them. CDR3 region: CASSFTGSKNEQFF. In nucleotides, the CDR3 is TGTGCCAGCAGCTTCACCGGGAGTAAGAATGAGCAGTTCTTC. Using reference TRBV7-2 and TRBJ2-1 for the parts outside the CDR3, the full variable domain is GAGVSQSPSNKVTEKGKDVELRCDPISGHTALYWYRQSLGQGLEFLIYFQGNSAPDKSGLPSDRFSAERTGGSVSTLTIQRTQQEDSAVYLCASSFTGSKNEQFFGPGTRLTVL.

The chain joins TRBV4-1 to TRBJ2-5; 9 bases line up with TRBD2. V lost 4 bases, J lost 1 base, and 7 bases stayed unmatched. This CDR3 has 16 residues. CDR1 is MGHRA and CDR2 is YSYEKL in the germline V gene. The DNA for the CDR3 is TGCGCCAGCAGCCGCCCGGGACTAGCAGGCCAAGAGACCCAGTACTTC. Protein sequence: CASSRPGLAGQETQYF.

CDR3 coding DNA: TGTGCCAGCAGTTTATCCCTCTCTGGGGCCAACGTCCTGACTTTC. This translates into CASSLSLSGANVLTF. V is TRBV27 and J is TRBJ2-6; D gene uncertain. The CDR3 extends over 15 amino acids. CDR1 and CDR2 from the germline V gene are MNHEY and SMNVEV (reference sequence). Trimming left V 0 bases short and J 0 bases short, with 3 bases between.